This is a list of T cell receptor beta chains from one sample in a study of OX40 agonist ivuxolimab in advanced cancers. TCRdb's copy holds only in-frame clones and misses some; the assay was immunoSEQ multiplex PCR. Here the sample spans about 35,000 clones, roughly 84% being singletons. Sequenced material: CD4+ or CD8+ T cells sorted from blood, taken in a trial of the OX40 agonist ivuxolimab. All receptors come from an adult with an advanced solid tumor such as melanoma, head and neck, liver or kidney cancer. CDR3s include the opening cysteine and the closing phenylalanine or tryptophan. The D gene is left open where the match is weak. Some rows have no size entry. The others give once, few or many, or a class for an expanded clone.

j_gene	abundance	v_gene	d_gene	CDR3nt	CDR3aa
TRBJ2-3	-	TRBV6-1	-	TGTGCCAGCAGTGAAAGAGGGGGAGTGAGCACAGATACGCAGTATTTT	CASSERGGVSTDTQYF
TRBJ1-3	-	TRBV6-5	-	TGTGCCAGCAGCAACCCGGGGGGAGGGAACACCATATATTTT	CASSNPGGGNTIYF
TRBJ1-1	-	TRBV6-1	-	TGTGCCAGCAGTGAATCGTCAGGCTATGAAGCTTTCTTT	CASSESSGYEAFF
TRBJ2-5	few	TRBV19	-	TGTGCCAGTAGCGGACGCCGGGTGGCAGAGACCCAGTACTTC	CASSGRRVAETQYF
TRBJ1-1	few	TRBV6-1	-	TGTGCCAGCAGTGAAGCGCTTGGGAACACTGAAGCTTTCTTT	CASSEALGNTEAFF
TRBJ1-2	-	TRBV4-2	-	TGTGCCAGCAGCCAACCGGGAATGGAAGGCTACACCTTC	CASSQPGMEGYTF
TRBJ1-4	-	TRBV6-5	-	TGTGCCAGCAGTCGGGGGTTCCTAAATGAAAAACTGTTTTTT	CASSRGFLNEKLFF
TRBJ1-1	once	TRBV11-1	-	TGTGCCAGCAGTATAGCCGCCGCCGGGTTCCCGAACACTGAAGCTTTCTTT	CASSIAAAGFPNTEAFF
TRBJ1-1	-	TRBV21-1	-	TGTGCCAGCAAAAACAGGGGAGCTTTCTTT	CASKNRGAFF
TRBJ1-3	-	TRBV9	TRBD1	TGTGCCAGCAGCGGCGGGGGACAGAGCGTCAACACCATATATTTT	CASSGGGQSVNTIYF
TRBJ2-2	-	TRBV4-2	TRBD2	TGTGCCAGCAGCCAACCGGGACTAGCGGACACCGGGGAGCTGTTTTTT	CASSQPGLADTGELFF
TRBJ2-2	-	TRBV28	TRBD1	TGTGCCAGCAGTTTGTCTAGGCGGACAGGGGACACCGGGGAGCTGTTTTTT	CASSLSRRTGDTGELFF
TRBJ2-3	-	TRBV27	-	TGTGCCAGCAGTTTATCAGTAGTTGAGAGGGGGAATTGCACAGATACGCAGTATTTT	CASSLSVVERGNCTDTQYF
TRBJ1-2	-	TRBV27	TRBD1	TGTGCCAGCAGGGGATTGGGACAGCCTAACTATGGCTACACCTTC	CASRGLGQPNYGYTF
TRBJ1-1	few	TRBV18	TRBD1	TGTGCCAGCTCTCAAACAACAGGGGGCATTGAAGCTTTCTTT	CASSQTTGGIEAFF
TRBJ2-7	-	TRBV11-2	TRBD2	TGTGCCAGCAAGGGGCAGGGACTAGCGGGAGGACTATACGAGCAGTACTTC	CASKGQGLAGGLYEQYF
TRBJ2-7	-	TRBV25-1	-	TGTGCCAGCAGTGGATTGGGTGGGGGGGCCCCCTACGAGCAGTACTTC	CASSGLGGGAPYEQYF
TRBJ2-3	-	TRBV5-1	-	TGCGCCAGCAGCTTATGGGGGAGAGACGCAGATACGCAGTATTTT	CASSLWGRDADTQYF
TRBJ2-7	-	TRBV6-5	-	TGTGCCAGCAGTTCTCCGGGACGACTGGTCCACGAGCAGTACTTC	CASSSPGRLVHEQYF
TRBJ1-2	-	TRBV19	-	TGTGCCAGTAGTTTGGGGAGGGGTCCGGATGGCTACACCTTC	CASSLGRGPDGYTF
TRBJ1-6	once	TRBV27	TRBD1	TGTGCCAGCAGTCCATGGACAGGGGGAAGATCACCCCTCCACTTT	CASSPWTGGRSPLHF
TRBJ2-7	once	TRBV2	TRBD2	TGTGCCAGCAGTGAATTCTGGCGGGAGACGTACGAGCAGTACTTC	CASSEFWRETYEQYF
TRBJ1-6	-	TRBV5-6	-	TGTGCCAGCAGCTTGTATCAGGGTGCTACTTCACCCCTCCACTTT	CASSLYQGATSPLHF
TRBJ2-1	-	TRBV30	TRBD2	TGTGCCTGGAATAGCGGGAGGGCCAAAAATGAGCAGTTCTTC	CAWNSGRAKNEQFF
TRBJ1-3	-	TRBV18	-	TGTGCCAGCTCACCAGTAGGGAGAAACACCATATATTTT	CASSPVGRNTIYF
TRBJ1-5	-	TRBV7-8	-	TGTGCCAGCAGCTTAGTGACAGAGAATCAGCCCCAGCATTTT	CASSLVTENQPQHF
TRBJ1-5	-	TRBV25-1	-	TGTGCCAGCAGTGAATCTGGGCCTGCGAATCAGCCCCAGCATTTT	CASSESGPANQPQHF
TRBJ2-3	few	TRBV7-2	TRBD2	TGTGCCAGCAGCTACGGGGGGGGAGATACGCAGTATTTT	CASSYGGGDTQYF
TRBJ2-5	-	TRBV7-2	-	TGTGCCAGCAGCTTCACCGGGACCACACAAGAGACCCAGTACTTC	CASSFTGTTQETQYF
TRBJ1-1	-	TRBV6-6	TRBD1	TGTGCCAGCAGTCAGACAGGGGATGCCACTGAAGCTTTCTTT	CASSQTGDATEAFF
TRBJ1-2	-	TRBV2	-	TGTGCCAGCAGTGAAGCGGTCAATGTGGGCGAAGGCTACACCTTC	CASSEAVNVGEGYTF
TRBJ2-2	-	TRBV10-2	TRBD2	TGCGCCAGCACCCCTAGCGGGGGGGCTAACGGGGAGCTGTTTTTT	CASTPSGGANGELFF
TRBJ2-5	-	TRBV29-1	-	TGCAGCGTTCGGGACTCTTTCCAAGAGACCCAGTACTTC	CSVRDSFQETQYF
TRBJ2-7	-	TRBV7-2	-	TGTGCCAGCAGCTTAGGGGTATCGGGGTACGAGCAGTACTTC	CASSLGVSGYEQYF
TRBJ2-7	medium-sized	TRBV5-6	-	TGTGCCAGCAGCTCCTGGACAGTGGCGGACGAGCAGTACTTC	CASSSWTVADEQYF
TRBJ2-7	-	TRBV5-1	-	TGCGCCAGCAGCTTGGCGAGCATCCCCACAACCTACGAGCAGTACTTC	CASSLASIPTTYEQYF